Following are 28 T cell receptor beta chains from one sample sequenced in a study of monozygotic twins with inflammatory bowel disease. Reprocessing the 5' RACE reads, TCRdb reports a single entry for every CDR3 protein and omits DNA. The sample totals approximately 110,000 distinct CDR3 sequences. Sequenced: blood. These receptors all come from a human donor with ulcerative colitis or Crohn's disease, or a healthy co-twin of an affected twin (not recorded which).

The rearrangement links TRBV6-1 to TRBJ2-5; TCRdb's D call, TRBD1, is unchecked because there is no DNA. CDR3 length: 16 amino acids. Germline-derived CDR1 and CDR2 are MNHNS and SASEGT. CDR3: CASTLTGALLQETQYF.

The rearrangement uses TRBV29-1 and TRBJ1-5. From germline, CDR1 is SQVTM and CDR2 ANQGSEA. This CDR3 has 13 amino acids. The CDR3 reads CSARRDSNQPQHF. The full variable domain, its missing parts supplied by reference TRBV29-1 and TRBJ1-5, is SAVISQKPSRDICQRGTSLTIQCQVDSQVTMMFWYRQQPGQSLTLIATANQGSEATYESGFVIDKFPISRPNLTFSTLTVSNMSPEDSSIYLCSARRDSNQPQHFGDGTRLSIL.

The V call is TRBV10-3, the J call TRBJ1-6; TCRdb's D gene call, TRBD1, goes unchecked for lack of DNA. CDR1 and CDR2 (germline): ENHRY, SYGVKD. The length of the CDR3 is 13 residues. CDR3 sequence reads: CAISQGANSPLHF.

The chain recombines TRBV4-3 with TRBJ1-5; TCRdb's D call of TRBD1 is untestable without DNA. The CDR3 has 19 amino acids. Germline V gene sequence: CDR1 LGHNA, CDR2 YSLEER. CDR3 sequence reads: CASSQDLEPGSSYNQPQHF.

The chain combines TRBV28 with TRBJ2-7; TCRdb selects TRBD2, and the lack of DNA leaves this call unchecked. Germline assignment: CDR1 MDHEN and CDR2 SYDVKM. The CDR3 has 15 amino acids. This CDR3 reads CASSPTSGRFNEQYF.

This chain joins TRBV6-5 and TRBJ2-7. Per germline, CDR1 MNHEY and CDR2 SVGAGI. This CDR3 is built from 13 residues. The CDR3 here is CASSSPGVYEQYF.

The chain carries TRBV28 and TRBJ2-2; no DNA is available, so the TRBD1 call from TCRdb remains unchecked. Germline CDR1 is MDHEN and CDR2 is SYDVKM. This CDR3 is 17 amino acids long. This chain's CDR3 is CASSFLDRGEWAGELFF.

The chain employs TRBV6-2 or TRBV6-3 and TRBJ1-4; TCRdb gives TRBD1 as the D gene, but with no DNA this cannot be confirmed. The CDR3 runs 16 residues. The germline CDR1 and CDR2 sequences are MNHEY and SVGEGT. This CDR3 is CASRRTSGASVEKLFF.

The chain is built from TRBV20-1 and TRBJ2-1; TCRdb's assignment of TRBD2 cannot be checked, as there is no DNA. Per the germline V gene, CDR1 is DFQATT and CDR2 is SNEGSKA (reference sequence). The CDR3 is 15 residues long. CDR3 sequence reads: CSARDRTSGYNEQFF.

The J gene is TRBJ1-1, the V gene TRBV5-6; the D call from TCRdb, TRBD1, cannot be confirmed without DNA. CDR1 and CDR2 from the germline V gene are SGHDT and YYEEEE. The length of the CDR3 is 14 residues. CDR3 loop: CASSSSGTGLQAFF.

The CDR3 region is CASSTAGRNGYTF. This chain connects TRBV6-1 to TRBJ1-2. The germline CDR1 and CDR2 sequences are MNHNS and SASEGT. This CDR3 is built from 13 residues.

The CDR3 here is CAWSVLEELYNEQFF. V and J are TRBV30 and TRBJ2-1. The CDR3 sequence is 15 residues long. CDR1 is GTSNPN, CDR2 SVGIG, per germline (reference sequence).

This chain links TRBV18 with TRBJ2-1. The CDR3 loop spans 12 amino acids. The germline V gene encodes CDR1 KGHSH and CDR2 LQKENI. CDR3 loop: CASSPTGDEQFF.

The chain employs TRBV20-1 and TRBJ2-5; without DNA, the TCRdb call of TRBD1 cannot be checked. Looked up from germline, CDR1 is DFQATT and CDR2 is SNEGSKA (reference sequence). The CDR3 covers 14 residues. This chain's CDR3 is CSATPGQVQETQYF.

The rearrangement uses TRBV20-1 and TRBJ2-7; no DNA is available, so the TRBD1 call from TCRdb remains unchecked. The germline CDR1 and CDR2 sequences are DFQATT and SNEGSKA (reference sequence). The CDR3 is 15 residues long. The CDR3 region is CSAPRGHLETYEQYF.

The V gene is TRBV5-1, the J gene TRBJ2-5; TCRdb proposes TRBD1, but this gene call is untestable without DNA. The CDR3 covers 14 residues. The germline CDR1 and CDR2 sequences are SGHRS and YFSETQ. Here the CDR3 reads CASSRTGLYETQYF.

The rearrangement uses TRBV2 and TRBJ1-2; no DNA is available, so the TRBD1 call from TCRdb remains unchecked. The CDR3 consists of 15 residues. Germline CDR1 is SNHLY and CDR2 is FYNNEI. CDR3 in amino acids: CASSVSGVGGDGYTF.

The chain is built from TRBV4-1 and TRBJ1-5; the TCRdb D gene call, TRBD1, has no DNA to confirm it. CDR1 is MGHRA and CDR2 is YSYEKL in the germline V gene. This CDR3 has 19 amino acids. CDR3 amino acids: CASSYGYRGAGAGNQPQHF.

This sequence joins TRBV7-2 and TRBJ2-2; TCRdb's D gene call, TRBD1, goes unchecked for lack of DNA. CDR3 length: 14 amino acids. CDR1 is SGHTA and CDR2 is FQGNSA in the germline V gene. The CDR3 here is CASSGQGDTGELFF. The whole variable domain, filled in from reference TRBV7-2 and TRBJ2-2, reads GAGVSQSPSNKVTEKGKDVELRCDPISGHTALYWYRQSLGQGLEFLIYFQGNSAPDKSGLPSDRFSAERTGGSVSTLTIQRTQQEDSAVYLCASSGQGDTGELFFGEGSRLTVL.

The V call is TRBV29-1, the J call TRBJ1-2. Germline CDR1 reads SQVTM; CDR2 reads ANQGSEA. This CDR3 region has 13 residues. The CDR3 is CSAGRSLNYGYTF.

This sequence joins TRBV29-1 and TRBJ2-1. The CDR3 loop spans 14 amino acids. Germline CDR1 and CDR2: SQVTM and ANQGSEA. The CDR3 sequence: CSVGGRSSYNEQFF.

The chain has TRBV2 and TRBJ2-3; TCRdb's assignment of TRBD1 cannot be checked, as there is no DNA. CDR3 length equals 14 residues. The germline gives CDR1 SNHLY, CDR2 FYNNEI. This chain's CDR3 is CASSGTVPPDTQYF.

The rearrangement links TRBV20-1 to TRBJ2-1; TCRdb designates TRBD2, a call that cannot be tested without DNA. The CDR3 contains 16 residues. Looked up from germline, CDR1 is DFQATT and CDR2 is SNEGSKA (reference sequence). The CDR3: CSARGRDYLTYNEQFF.

V gene TRBV27 combines with J gene TRBJ1-1. Germline CDR1 is MNHEY and CDR2 is SMNVEV (reference sequence). The CDR3 is made up of 15 amino acids. The CDR3 sequence: CASSPWEGIDTEAFF.

The chain employs TRBV7-8 and TRBJ2-5. Germline CDR1 and CDR2: SGHVS and FQNEAQ. The CDR3 covers 13 residues. The chain's CDR3 is CASSFEQQETQYF.

The chain recombines TRBV11-2 with TRBJ1-1; the D call from TCRdb, TRBD1, cannot be confirmed without DNA. Germline lookup yields CDR1 SGHAT and CDR2 FQNNGV. The CDR3 loop spans 15 amino acids. The CDR3 region is CASSPARGMNTEAFF.

The V call is TRBV4-3, the J call TRBJ1-4; TCRdb's D gene call, TRBD1, goes unchecked for lack of DNA. The CDR3 consists of 16 residues. Germline-derived CDR1 and CDR2 are LGHNA and YSLEER. The CDR3 here is CASSQGTGTGNEKLFF.

The gene calls are TRBV20-1 and TRBJ1-6; TCRdb returns TRBD1, unconfirmable since there is no DNA. The length of the CDR3 is 15 residues. The germline V gene encodes CDR1 DFQATT and CDR2 SNEGSKA (reference sequence). CDR3 in amino acids: CSARGPVSYNSPLHF.